This is a list of T cell receptor beta chains from one sample in a study of blood T cell repertoires in COVID-19. Sequenced by immunoSEQ multiplex PCR; TCRdb stores in-frame clones only, minus some. The sample yields 320,000 or so clones, approximately 88% seen once. The source material was PBMCs or T cells enriched from blood (not recorded which). The source is a man in his thirties or forties who had recovered from COVID-19. Both conserved end residues are part of each CDR3. Fields, in order: D gene, clone size, J gene, V gene, CDR3 protein, CDR3 DNA. D genes are given only for firm matches. The size entry is marked missing in some rows and otherwise reads once, few, many or a size class.

- - TRBJ2-5 TRBV3-1/TRBV3-2 CASSRVSTQYF TGTGCCAGCAGCCGAGTTTCGACCCAGTACTTC
- - TRBJ1-5 TRBV7-7 CASSLVTDSNQPQHF TGTGCCAGCAGCTTAGTTACAGATAGCAATCAGCCCCAGCATTTT
- - TRBJ1-4 TRBV9 CASSVTGQGEKLFF TGTGCCAGCAGCGTAACAGGGCAGGGTGAAAAACTGTTTTTT
TRBD1 - TRBJ1-1 TRBV5-1 CASSVGQGLNTEAFF TGCGCCAGCAGCGTCGGACAGGGATTGAACACTGAAGCTTTCTTT
- - TRBJ1-3 TRBV6-5 CASSLEAPEGNTIYF TGTGCCAGCAGTTTGGAGGCTCCTGAAGGAAACACCATATATTTT
- - TRBJ2-3 TRBV11-2 CASSLEVEGDLDTQYF TGTGCCAGCAGCTTAGAAGTCGAGGGGGATCTAGATACGCAGTATTTT
TRBD1 - TRBJ2-5 TRBV19 CASSWTGQETQYF TGTGCCAGTAGCTGGACAGGGCAAGAGACCCAGTACTTC
- - TRBJ1-2 TRBV5-1 CASSLDVNGGYTF TGCGCCAGCAGCTTGGACGTTAATGGCGGCTACACCTTC
TRBD1 - TRBJ1-6 TRBV5-1 CASSEQGSYNSPLHF TGCGCCAGCAGCGAACAGGGGTCCTATAATTCACCCCTCCACTTT
- - TRBJ2-3 TRBV7-8 CASSLFGGRTDTQYF TGTGCCAGCAGCTTATTCGGGGGAAGGACAGATACGCAGTATTTT
TRBD1 once TRBJ1-3 TRBV3-1/TRBV3-2 CASSQWGDRSGNTIYF TGTGCCAGCAGCCAATGGGGGGACAGGTCTGGAAACACCATATATTTT
- - TRBJ1-1 TRBV11-2 CASSFTSTEAFF TGTGCCAGCAGCTTCACCAGCACTGAAGCTTTCTTT
TRBD2 - TRBJ2-1 TRBV9 CASSTKIAGPLPSYNEQFF TGTGCCAGCAGCACCAAAATAGCGGGGCCCCTCCCCTCCTACAATGAGCAGTTCTTC
TRBD1 once TRBJ1-4 TRBV2 CASRTTGGYEKLFF TGTGCCAGCAGAACTACAGGGGGCTATGAAAAACTGTTTTTT
- - TRBJ2-4 TRBV15 CATTSRSGKRSIQYF TGTGCCACCACGTCTCGTAGCGGAAAAAGAAGCATTCAGTACTTC
- - TRBJ1-5 TRBV24-1 CATSDRQTNSNQPQHF TGTGCCACCAGTGATCGACAGACGAATAGCAATCAGCCCCAGCATTTT
TRBD2 - TRBJ2-2 TRBV5-1 CASSWGLARGTGELFF TGCGCCAGCAGCTGGGGACTAGCGCGGGGGACCGGGGAGCTGTTTTTT
TRBD1 - TRBJ1-1 TRBV10-3 CAISGQGQDEAFF TGTGCCATCAGCGGACAGGGCCAAGACGAAGCTTTCTTT
- - TRBJ1-2 TRBV11-2 CASSLYSILQLASGYTF TGTGCCAGCAGCTTATACTCTATCTTACAGCTGGCGAGTGGCTACACCTTC
TRBD1 - TRBJ1-4 TRBV7-9 CASSLGDRSNEKLFF TGTGCCAGCAGCTTAGGGGACAGGTCTAATGAAAAACTGTTTTTT
TRBD1 - TRBJ2-1 TRBV3-1/TRBV3-2 CASSQPQGRTGDGWDEQFF TGTGCCAGCAGCCAACCCCAGGGGAGGACAGGGGACGGATGGGATGAGCAGTTCTTC
TRBD1 - TRBJ1-2 TRBV24-1 CATSDLLDRVVSYGYTF TGTGCCACCAGTGATCTCCTCGACAGGGTGGTAAGCTATGGCTACACCTTC